This is a list of T cell receptor beta chains from one sample in a study of T cell responses to AZD1222 COVID-19 vaccine. The data were produced by immunoSEQ multiplex PCR, yet TCRdb's version contains in-frame clones alone and is incomplete. The sample shows fewer than 90,000 clones, about nine tenths of them seen only once. This material consisted of peripheral blood, taken 28 days after the second AZD1222 dose. These receptors were obtained from an adult who received the AZD1222 COVID-19 vaccine. The CDR3 runs from the conserved cysteine through the conserved F or W. D genes are given only for firm matches. The size entry is marked missing in some rows and otherwise reads once, few, many or a size class.

clone_size	v_call	j_call	cdr3_length	d_call	cdr3_nt	cdr3_aa
-	TRBV10-2	TRBJ2-7	16	TRBD1	TGCGCCAGCAGTGAGTCACCCGGGACAGGGGATTACGAGCAGTACTTC	CASSESPGTGDYEQYF
-	TRBV5-1	TRBJ2-5	15	TRBD1	TGCGCCAGCAGCGCCGGGACAGGGAGGGGAGGGACCCAGTACTTC	CASSAGTGRGGTQYF
-	TRBV9	TRBJ1-1	15	-	TGTGCCAGCAGCGTAGTCGGAGGAAGTGGGACTGAAGCTTTCTTT	CASSVVGGSGTEAFF
-	TRBV10-2	TRBJ2-1	16	TRBD2	TGCGCCAGCAGTGCGAGGAGGCGGGAGCCCCGGGATGAGCAGTTCTTC	CASSARRREPRDEQFF
-	TRBV2	TRBJ1-3	15	TRBD1	TGTGCCAGCAGTGATCGACAGGGGGGCGAAAACACCATATATTTT	CASSDRQGGENTIYF
-	TRBV2	TRBJ2-4	13	-	TGTGCCAGCAGTGGGGCCCCCAGGGTTCTTCAGTACTTC	CASSGAPRVLQYF
few	TRBV19	TRBJ1-5	16	-	TGTGCCAGAGACCTACGACAGGAATATAGCAATCAGCCCCAGCATTTT	CARDLRQEYSNQPQHF
-	TRBV6-5	TRBJ1-5	15	-	TGTGCCAGCAGTTCGACAGTGGGTAGTGGTCAGCCCCAGCATTTT	CASSSTVGSGQPQHF
once	TRBV5-4	TRBJ2-2	15	TRBD2	TGTGCCAGCAGGGGACTAGCGGGAGGCTCCGGGGAGCTGTTTTTT	CASRGLAGGSGELFF
-	TRBV11-3	TRBJ2-7	13	TRBD2	TGTGCCAGCAGCCCGGGGGGCTCCTACGAGCAGTACTTC	CASSPGGSYEQYF
-	TRBV5-1	TRBJ2-3	13	-	TGCGCCAGCAGCCGAGGGGCGACAGATACGCAGTATTTT	CASSRGATDTQYF
-	TRBV5-4	TRBJ2-3	18	TRBD1	TGTGCCAGCAGCTTGGGCCTATCCGGGACAGCTAACACAGATACGCAGTATTTT	CASSLGLSGTANTDTQYF
-	TRBV2	TRBJ2-7	13	TRBD1	TGTGCCAGCAGTTCCGGGACAGGGGGCGAGCAGTACTTC	CASSSGTGGEQYF
-	TRBV10-3	TRBJ1-1	18	TRBD1	TGTGCCATCAGGCCTCGACAGGGTTTACCCGTGGGGAACACTGAAGCTTTCTTT	CAIRPRQGLPVGNTEAFF
-	TRBV7-9	TRBJ1-5	14	TRBD1	TGTGCCAGCAGTCCGGACAGGGGGAATGCGCCCCAGCATTTT	CASSPDRGNAPQHF
-	TRBV7-6	TRBJ2-1	16	TRBD1	TGTGCCAGCAGCTTAGCCGGGACAGTGGAATCTAATGAGCAGTTCTTC	CASSLAGTVESNEQFF
-	TRBV7-3	TRBJ2-1	14	TRBD1	TGTGCCAGCAGCTCCCCGGGACAGGGAAATGAGCAGTTCTTC	CASSSPGQGNEQFF
-	TRBV5-1	TRBJ2-2	14	-	TGCGCCAGCAGTGAGGCCAGAAAGACCGGGGAGCTGTTTTTT	CASSEARKTGELFF
-	TRBV11-2	TRBJ1-1	14	-	TGTGCCAGCAGCCTCTTTCGGGAGAACACTGAAGCTTTCTTT	CASSLFRENTEAFF
-	TRBV5-5	TRBJ2-7	15	-	TGTGCCAGCAGCTTGAAGGGGGGGCCCTCCTACGAGCAGTACTTC	CASSLKGGPSYEQYF
-	TRBV6-4	TRBJ2-2	14	TRBD2	TGTGCCAGCAGTGGACTAGCGGACACCGGGGAGCTGTTTTTT	CASSGLADTGELFF
-	TRBV28	TRBJ2-1	13	-	TGTGCCAGCAGTTTGAACACCTACAATGAGCAGTTCTTC	CASSLNTYNEQFF
-	TRBV24-1	TRBJ1-6	16	TRBD1	TGTGCCACCAGTGATTATAGGACAGGGATGGCTTCACCCCTCCACTTT	CATSDYRTGMASPLHF
-	TRBV5-6	TRBJ1-3	15	-	TGTGCCAGCAGCTTCATAGGGGGCTCTGGAAACACCATATATTTT	CASSFIGGSGNTIYF
-	TRBV28	TRBJ1-1	15	TRBD1	TGTGCCAGCAGTATCCGGACAGGGTATTACACTGAAGCTTTCTTT	CASSIRTGYYTEAFF
-	TRBV5-1	TRBJ2-2	16	TRBD1	TGCGCCAGCAGCTATCCGGGACAGGGGGCCGGAGGGGAGCTGTTTTTT	CASSYPGQGAGGELFF
-	TRBV28	TRBJ2-7	11	-	TGTGGGGCCGGGATCCGGTACGAGCAGTACTTC	CGAGIRYEQYF
few	TRBV18	TRBJ2-1	16	TRBD2	TGTGCCAGCTCACCACCTTCTAGCGGGAGCGCCAATGAGCAGTTCTTC	CASSPPSSGSANEQFF
-	TRBV2	TRBJ2-7	13	-	TGTGCCAGCAGCCCCTCGGCGGGCTACGAGCAGTACTTC	CASSPSAGYEQYF
-	TRBV7-7	TRBJ2-2	16	TRBD1	TGTGCTAGCAGGCTAGGGTCGGACAGGGTCACCGGGGAGCTGTTTTTT	CASRLGSDRVTGELFF
-	TRBV7-8	TRBJ1-2	14	TRBD1	TGTGCCAGCAGCTTAAAGGGACAGGCTCGTGGCTACACCTTC	CASSLKGQARGYTF
-	TRBV30	TRBJ1-1	12	-	TGTGCCTGGAGTTTCGGTGGCACTGAAGCTTTCTTT	CAWSFGGTEAFF
-	TRBV29-1	TRBJ1-1	11	-	TGCAGCGTTGTTCTGAACACTGAAGCTTTCTTT	CSVVLNTEAFF
once	TRBV18	TRBJ1-2	14	TRBD1	TGTGCCAGCTCACCGGACAGGGTCAACTATGGCTACACCTTC	CASSPDRVNYGYTF
-	TRBV13	TRBJ2-7	17	TRBD2	TGTGCCAGCACACAGAGGCTAGCGGGAGCTGTTCGCTACGAGCAGTACTTC	CASTQRLAGAVRYEQYF